A single sample gave rise to the 23 T cell receptor beta chains below, sequenced in a study of T cells in localized non-small cell lung cancer. Clones were read by immunoSEQ multiplex PCR, and TCRdb kept only the in-frame ones, dropping some. Of 850 to 1,300 clones listed, 23% are singletons. This specimen was normal lung tissue next to the tumor, taken before any cancer treatment. All receptors derive from a female donor of 60 years or more with stage III lung adenocarcinoma.

A few counts support this clone. The CDR3 protein is CASSFPVDPLNTEAFF. CDR3 in DNA: TGTGCCAGCAGTTTTCCCGTTGACCCTTTGAACACTGAAGCTTTCTTT. The chain employs TRBV28 and TRBJ1-1; D unresolved. The CDR3 runs to 16 residues. V was cut by 3 bases and J by 0 bases, with 14 bases left in between. From germline, CDR1 is MDHEN and CDR2 SYDVKM.

In its sample, this clone was seen a few times. J is TRBJ2-5 and V is TRBV7-5; TRBD2, the table's D call, was not compared with the DNA. TRBV7-5 is assigned pseudogene status. This CDR3 has 15 residues. The CDR3 sequence: CASSSSGSFRETQYF. CDR3 nucleotide sequence: TGTGCCAGCAGTTCGAGCGGGAGTTTCCGAGAGACCCAGTACTTC.

The rearrangement links TRBV25-1 to TRBJ1-2; TRBD1 agrees at 8 bases. CDR3 size: 13 residues. V shed 4 bases, J shed 8 bases, and the junction held 6 bases outside the gene matches. Per the germline V gene, CDR1 is MGHDK and CDR2 is SYGVNS. In DNA, the CDR3 is TGTGCCAGCAGTGTCCAGGGGGCTGGAGGCTACACCTTC. Translated: CASSVQGAGGYTF.

This clone has only a few counts. This chain joins TRBV19 and TRBJ2-1; D call uncertain. The germline V and J ends were trimmed by 3 bases and 4 bases, with 7 bases remaining between them. The germline V gene encodes CDR1 LNHDA and CDR2 SQIVND (reference sequence). This CDR3 comprises 13 residues. The CDR3 is CASSIAVYNEQFF. The CDR3 coding sequence is TGTGCCAGTAGTATCGCGGTTTACAATGAGCAGTTCTTC.

This clone was seen a few times. The chain joins TRBV28 to TRBJ2-3; a weak D match, TRBD2 (5 bases). The CDR3 totals 14 residues. Per germline, CDR1 MDHEN and CDR2 SYDVKM. V was shortened by 3 bases and J by 1 base, with 8 bases between the two germline ends. CDR3 sequence: CASSFLAGTDTQYF. In nucleotides, the CDR3 is TGTGCCAGCAGTTTCCTAGCCGGCACAGATACGCAGTATTTT.

The chain joins TRBV5-1 to TRBJ2-5; 9 nucleotides line up with TRBD2. The V segment lost 0 bases and the J segment 4 bases; nucleotides outside the gene matches: 7. The CDR3 has 16 amino acids. The germline CDR1 and CDR2 sequences are SGHRS and YFSETQ. The CDR3 DNA reads TGCGCCAGCAGCTTGGCTCTGACTAGCGGAGGAGAGACCCAGTACTTC. Its translation is CASSLALTSGGETQYF.

The chain carries TRBV7-4 and TRBJ2-2; D is uncertain. The CDR3 is 13 amino acids. V was pared by 5 bases and J by 3 bases, with 7 bases between. The germline gives CDR1 SGHVT, CDR2 SQSDAQ. The CDR3 here is CASSQTYTGELFF. The CDR3 coding sequence is TGTGCCAGCAGCCAAACCTACACCGGGGAGCTGTTTTTT.

A few counts support this clone. The chain uses TRBV15 and TRBJ2-1, with a possible D match to TRBD2 (5 bases). Per germline, CDR1 LNHNV and CDR2 YYDKDF (reference sequence). This CDR3 comprises 14 residues. V was shortened by 5 bases and J by 10 bases, with 18 bases between the two germline ends. Here the CDR3 DNA reads TGTGCCACCAGCTCCGCACGGGATCGCGGGGAGCAGTTCTTC. It yields the protein CATSSARDRGEQFF.

This clone was recorded a few times. V gene TRBV6-8 combines with J gene TRBJ1-1; D might be TRBD1 (6 bases). This CDR3 has 14 amino acids. Germline CDR1 and CDR2: MNHGY and SAAAGT. The V and J ends lost 9 bases and 6 bases respectively, with 20 bases between them. The CDR3, as DNA: TGTGCCAGTAGAGCCGGGACATGGGAAGCTGAAGCTTTCTTT. Its translation is CASRAGTWEAEAFF.

V and J are TRBV9 and TRBJ1-1, with 7 bases lining up with TRBD1. Trimming at V came to 3 bases and at J to 2 bases, leaving 7 bases not matched to a gene. Germline-derived CDR1 and CDR2 are SGDLS and YYNGEE. CDR3 length equals 15 residues. CDR3 DNA: TGTGCCAGCAGCGCAGATACAGGGGATAACACTGAAGCTTTCTTT. Translated, it gives CASSADTGDNTEAFF.

The V and J genes are TRBV19 and TRBJ1-1; perhaps TRBD1 as D (5 bases). The V gene's germline CDR1 is LNHDA and CDR2 SQIVND (reference sequence). V lost 6 bases, J lost 5 bases, and 10 bases lay in between. The CDR3 consists of 12 residues. The CDR3 reads CASRTENTEAFF. The DNA for the CDR3 is TGTGCCAGTAGGACAGAAAATACTGAAGCTTTCTTT.

This clone was seen only a few times. For the CDR3, the DNA is TGTGCCAGTAGTATAGCCTCCGGCAGCTCTGGAAACACCATATATTTT. Its protein is CASSIASGSSGNTIYF. The chain carries TRBV19 and TRBJ1-3; unclear D gene. Trimming left V 1 base short and J 0 bases short, with 10 bases between. There are 16 residues in the CDR3. Per the germline V gene, CDR1 is LNHDA and CDR2 is SQIVND (reference sequence).

The CDR3: CASSPYAGGGNEQFF. CDR3 DNA: TGTGCCAGCTCACCATACGCGGGAGGGGGCAATGAGCAGTTCTTC. The J gene is TRBJ2-1, the V gene TRBV18, with TRBD2 matching over 9 bases. The CDR3 has 15 amino acids. The junction had 5 bases not matched to a gene; V was cut back by 2 bases and J by 6 bases. Germline V gives CDR1 KGHSH, CDR2 LQKENI.

The chain couples TRBV11-3 to TRBJ1-5, with 7 bases that match TRBD1. The CDR3 has 15 amino acids. Germline values: CDR1 SGHNT, CDR2 YENEEA. The V gene end was trimmed by 3 bases and the J gene end by 7 bases; junction bases not matched to a gene: 9. The CDR3 nucleotides are TGTGCCAGCAGCTTGGGGACAGACTTAGGCCAGCCCCAGCATTTT. Residues: CASSLGTDLGQPQHF.

The genes are TRBV6-8 and TRBJ1-1, with 7 bases that match TRBD1. Per germline, CDR1 MNHGY and CDR2 SAAAGT. The J segment lost 4 bases and the V segment lost 6 bases, leaving 5 bases of the junction unmatched. CDR3 length: 13 residues. CDR3 residues: CASRQGYFTEAFF. CDR3 sequence (DNA): TGTGCCAGCAGACAGGGGTATTTCACTGAAGCTTTCTTT.

This clone is termed medium-sized. The J gene is TRBJ1-3, the V gene TRBV11-3; TRBD1 is a possible D gene (6 bases). The CDR3 runs 14 residues. Trimming cost V 4 bases and J 5 bases, with 12 bases left between them. Germline lookup yields CDR1 SGHNT and CDR2 YENEEA. The CDR3 loop reads CASSSDRIRNTIYF. In DNA, the CDR3 is TGTGCCAGCAGCTCCGACAGGATCCGAAACACCATATATTTT.

This clone has a single count. The chain links TRBV14 to TRBJ2-7; TRBD1 matches at 9 bases. The CDR3 sequence is 15 residues long. The germline CDR1 and CDR2 sequences are SGHDN and FVKESK. Trimming cost V 6 bases and J 2 bases; bases outside gene matches: 8. CDR3 loop: CASRQGQGLTYEQYF. The CDR3 DNA follows: TGTGCCAGCAGGCAGGGACAGGGATTAACCTACGAGCAGTACTTC. The full variable domain, completed using reference TRBV14 and TRBJ2-7, is EAGVTQFPSHSVIEKGQTVTLRCDPISGHDNLYWYRRVMGKEIKFLLHFVKESKQDESGMPNNRFLAERTGGTYSTLKVQPAELEDSGVYFCASRQGQGLTYEQYFGPGTRLTVT.

The chain carries TRBV9 and TRBJ2-3; 11 bases match TRBD2. The CDR3 length is 17 residues. The J segment lost 2 bases and the V segment lost 0 bases, leaving 5 bases of the junction unmatched. The germline V gene encodes CDR1 SGDLS and CDR2 YYNGEE. CDR3 in DNA: TGTGCCAGCAGCGTAGGTGGACTAGCGGGTTTCACAGATACGCAGTATTTT. This translates into CASSVGGLAGFTDTQYF.

The V call is TRBV29-1, the J call TRBJ2-7, with 15 positions matching TRBD2. The J segment lost 0 bases and the V segment lost 4 bases, leaving 4 bases of the junction unmatched. The CDR3 is 16 residues long. Looked up from germline, CDR1 is SQVTM and CDR2 is ANQGSEA. CDR3 sequence: CSVGGTSGRTSYEQYF. The CDR3 DNA follows: TGCAGCGTTGGGGGGACTAGCGGGAGGACCTCCTACGAGCAGTACTTC.

V and J are TRBV9 and TRBJ2-7; D ambiguous. The CDR3 contains 14 residues. CDR1 and CDR2 from the germline V gene are SGDLS and YYNGEE. V shed 0 bases and J shed 3 bases, with 10 bases lying between them. The CDR3 DNA reads TGTGCCAGCAGCGTAGGAGCGAGCAACTACGAGCAGTACTTC. It encodes CASSVGASNYEQYF.

This clone was found a few times. V gene TRBV30 combines with J gene TRBJ1-1; 7 bases match TRBD1. This CDR3 has 12 residues. The trim removed 8 bases at V and 3 bases at J, leaving 6 bases unmatched. Germline-derived CDR1 and CDR2 are GTSNPN and SVGIG (reference sequence). CDR3 protein: CAGNRGDTEAFF. In DNA, the CDR3 is TGTGCCGGTAACAGGGGTGACACTGAAGCTTTCTTT.

This clone came up a few times. The chain joins TRBV6-8 to TRBJ2-5; no clear D gene. Looked up from germline, CDR1 is MNHGY and CDR2 is SAAAGT. V lost 6 bases, J lost 2 bases, and 13 bases lay in between. CDR3 size: 14 residues. The CDR3 loop is CASSRSSMQETQYF. DNA for the CDR3: TGTGCCAGCAGCCGATCATCTATGCAAGAGACCCAGTACTTC.

This clone occurred a few times. The chain recombines TRBV6-8 with TRBJ2-3, with D maybe TRBD1 (6 bases). CDR1 is MNHGY, CDR2 SAAAGT, per germline. This CDR3 comprises 16 residues. Trimming cost V 10 bases and J 5 bases, with 25 bases left between them. The CDR3 DNA sequence: TGTGCCATCGGGACACCATATTCGTTTTCCGGAGATACGCAGTATTTT. Translated, it gives CAIGTPYSFSGDTQYF.